The 17 T cell receptor beta chains reported below all come from one sample, sequenced in a study of blood T cell repertoires in COVID-19 (dated by TCRdb to the early 2020s). The library came from the immunoSEQ multiplex PCR assay. Imported from immuneACCESS, the table was reduced by TCRdb to in-frame sequences with V and J called. These copies leave out some clones; in studies compared against another copy, an unresolved V gene accounts for under half, and the cause of the remainder is not known. The table for this sample lists about 230,000 clones; about 83% of them were counted only once. The ten largest clonotypes hold more than 6.5% of the sample. Sequencing was done on a sample of peripheral blood. Receptors were obtained from a man aged 35 to 55 with active or convalescent COVID-19.

V and J are TRBV30 and TRBJ2-6; a possible D gene is TRBD2 (5 bases). V lost 8 bases and J lost 2, with 10 bases in between. Germline V lookup: CDR1 GTSNPN, CDR2 SVGIG (reference sequence). The CDR3 totals 13 residues. The CDR3 here is CAGRGTGANVLTF. CDR3 sequence (DNA): TGTGCCGGACGAGGGACTGGGGCCAACGTCCTGACTTTC. Supplemented by reference TRBV30 and TRBJ2-6, the full variable domain reads SQTIHQWPATLVQPVGSPLSLECTVEGTSNPNLYWYRQAAGRGLQLLFYSVGIGQISSEVPQNLSASRPQDRQFILSSKKLLLSDSGFYLCAGRGTGANVLTFGAGSRLTVL.

The chain links TRBV5-4 to TRBJ2-7; TRBD1 agrees at 8 bases. The ends lost 4 bases at V and 3 bases at J; junction bases unmatched: 6. This CDR3 region has 14 residues. The germline V gene has CDR1 SGHNT and CDR2 YYREEE (reference sequence). The chain's CDR3 is CASSQGQELYEQYF. As DNA, the CDR3 is TGTGCCAGCAGCCAGGGACAGGAACTCTACGAGCAGTACTTC. The entire variable domain, with the rest obtained from reference TRBV5-4 and TRBJ2-7, is as follows: ETGVTQSPTHLIKTRGQQVTLRCSSQSGHNTVSWYQQALGQGPQFIFQYYREEENGRGNFPPRFSGLQFPNYSSELNVNALELDDSALYLCASSQGQELYEQYFGPGTRLTVT.

This chain connects TRBV29-1 to TRBJ2-1, with TRBD1 matching 9 bases. Per germline, CDR1 SQVTM and CDR2 ANQGSEA. J was trimmed by 3 bases and V by 7 bases; bases with no gene match: 1. The CDR3 consists of 12 residues. CDR3 loop: CSGTGVYNEQFF. The DNA of the CDR3 is TGCAGCGGGACAGGGGTCTACAATGAGCAGTTCTTC.

The V and J genes are TRBV27 and TRBJ2-4, with 9 bases lining up with TRBD1. Germline V CDR1 and CDR2: MNHEY, SMNVEV (reference sequence). The length of the CDR3 is 17 residues. Trimming took 3 bases from V and 6 from J; bases not matched to a gene: 12. The CDR3 DNA follows: TGTGCCAGCAGTTTTATAAGCGGGACAGGGCTGGGAAACATTCAGTACTTC. It codes for CASSFISGTGLGNIQYF.

The rearrangement joins TRBV10-1 to TRBJ1-1; perhaps TRBD1 as D (5 bases). V lost 0 bases and J lost 4, with 9 bases in between. CDR1 WNHNN and CDR2 SYGVQD come from the germline V gene (reference sequence). The CDR3 spans 14 residues. The DNA for the CDR3 is TGCGCCAGCAGTGAGTCATCAGGGTTCACTGAAGCTTTCTTT. Translation gives CASSESSGFTEAFF.

This sequence joins TRBV7-9 and TRBJ2-5, with 7 bases aligning to TRBD1. Germline V gene lookup returns CDR1 SEHNR and CDR2 FQNEAQ (reference sequence). This CDR3 contains 16 residues. Trimming cost V 5 bases and J 7 bases; bases outside gene matches: 16. The CDR3 protein is CASSSDMTGPGGTQYF. DNA of the CDR3: TGTGCCAGCAGCAGCGACATGACAGGGCCCGGCGGGACCCAGTACTTC. Filled out from reference TRBV7-9 and TRBJ2-5, the complete variable domain reads DTGVSQNPRHKITKRGQNVTFRCDPISEHNRLYWYRQTLGQGPEFLTYFQNEAQLEKSRLLSDRFSAERPKGSFSTLEIQRTEQGDSAMYLCASSSDMTGPGGTQYFGPGTRLLVL.

The gene calls are TRBV14 and TRBJ2-1; TRBD2 agrees at 10 bases. CDR1 and CDR2 (germline): SGHDN, FVKESK. This CDR3 comprises 16 residues. Trimming removed 3 bases from V and 7 bases from J; junction bases left unmatched: 9. The CDR3 here is CASSQPSGGLWNEQFF. Here the CDR3 DNA reads TGTGCCAGCAGCCAGCCTAGCGGGGGCCTTTGGAATGAGCAGTTCTTC. Using reference TRBV14 and TRBJ2-1 for the parts outside the CDR3, the full variable domain is EAGVTQFPSHSVIEKGQTVTLRCDPISGHDNLYWYRRVMGKEIKFLLHFVKESKQDESGMPNNRFLAERTGGTYSTLKVQPAELEDSGVYFCASSQPSGGLWNEQFFGPGTRLTVL.

This chain links TRBV5-1 with TRBJ2-7; TRBD1 matches 9 bases. Per germline, CDR1 SGHRS and CDR2 YFSETQ. The CDR3 consists of 17 residues. V lost 4 bases to trimming and J lost 1 base; unmatched junction nucleotides: 12. The CDR3 loop reads CASSGGQGSIKSYEQYF. CDR3 DNA: TGCGCCAGCAGCGGGGGACAGGGATCAATTAAATCCTACGAGCAGTACTTC.

This chain connects TRBV6-5 to TRBJ1-5, with 7 bases that match TRBD1. Germline lookup yields CDR1 MNHEY and CDR2 SVGAGI. With V trimmed by 6 bases and J by 4 bases, 9 bases remained unmatched. The CDR3 sequence is 15 residues long. The CDR3 nucleotides are TGTGCCAGCAGAAATCGGGACAGAAAGAATCAGCCCCAGCATTTT. Residues: CASRNRDRKNQPQHF.

This chain uses TRBV30 with TRBJ2-6, with D possibly being TRBD1 (6 bases). V was clipped by 4 bases and J by 3 bases, with 7 bases between them. CDR1 is GTSNPN and CDR2 is SVGIG in the germline V gene (reference sequence). The CDR3 loop spans 13 amino acids. The CDR3 is CAWTGVGANVLTF. Here the CDR3 DNA reads TGTGCCTGGACAGGGGTTGGGGCCAACGTCCTGACTTTC.

V usage is TRBV2 and J usage is TRBJ1-5; 11 bases agree with TRBD1. CDR3 length: 16 residues. Germline CDR1 reads SNHLY; CDR2 reads FYNNEI. After removal of 8 bases from V and 3 bases from J, the junction contained 9 bases not matched to a gene. The CDR3 loop is CASQGQGGVNNQPQHF. The CDR3 region has the DNA TGTGCCAGCCAGGGACAGGGGGGGGTCAACAATCAGCCCCAGCATTTT.

J is TRBJ1-4 and V is TRBV5-1; D is uncertain. Germline loops: CDR1 SGHRS, CDR2 YFSETQ. This CDR3 contains 14 residues. V lost 3 bases, J lost 4 bases, and 10 bases lay in between. This chain's CDR3 is CASSSTTVNEKLFF. CDR3 nucleotides: TGCGCCAGCAGCTCCACTACCGTTAATGAAAAACTGTTTTTT.

The chain combines TRBV6-6 with TRBJ2-7; 9 nucleotides match TRBD1. V gave up 8 bases and J gave up 1 base; unmatched junction bases: 0. The CDR3 runs 12 residues. CDR1 is MNHNY and CDR2 is SVGAGI in the germline V gene (reference sequence). The CDR3 DNA is TGTGCCAGCGGACAGGGGTCCTACGAGCAGTACTTC. The encoded protein is CASGQGSYEQYF.

The CDR3 DNA reads TGTGCCAGTTTAGCGTCTTCCGTAAGCAATGAGCAGTTCTTC. It specifies CASLASSVSNEQFF. The chain combines TRBV19 with TRBJ2-1; a possible D gene is TRBD2 (5 bases). The CDR3 runs 14 residues. V was clipped by 8 bases and J by 6 bases, with 17 bases between them. Germline V gene data show CDR1 as LNHDA and CDR2 as SQIVND (reference sequence).

The chain joins TRBV4-1 to TRBJ2-1; 9 positions match TRBD1. The CDR3 consists of 16 residues. V was clipped by 1 base and J by 9 bases; unmatched bases: 10. Germline V gene sequence: CDR1 MGHRA, CDR2 YSYEKL. The CDR3, as DNA: TGCGCCAGCAGCCAAGTTGGACAGGGGAGAAGGGGTGAGCAGTTCTTC. Translated, it gives CASSQVGQGRRGEQFF.

The V gene is TRBV3-1 (or the pseudogene TRBV3-2), the J gene TRBJ2-1; 9 nucleotides align to TRBD2. The V gene's germline CDR1 is LGHDT and CDR2 YNNKEL (reference sequence). The CDR3 contains 15 residues. Trimming at V came to 4 bases and at J to 9 bases, leaving 10 bases not matched to a gene. The CDR3 protein is CASSPLAGPSGEQFF. CDR3 bases: TGTGCCAGCAGCCCACTAGCGGGTCCCTCAGGTGAGCAGTTCTTC.

The chain couples TRBV2 to TRBJ2-7; no reliable D call. Trimming removed 6 bases at V and 2 bases at J, with 8 bases between. Germline V CDR1 and CDR2: SNHLY, FYNNEI. The CDR3 sequence is 12 residues long. CDR3 protein: CASRALPYEQYF. As DNA, the CDR3 is TGTGCCAGCAGGGCCCTCCCCTACGAGCAGTACTTC.